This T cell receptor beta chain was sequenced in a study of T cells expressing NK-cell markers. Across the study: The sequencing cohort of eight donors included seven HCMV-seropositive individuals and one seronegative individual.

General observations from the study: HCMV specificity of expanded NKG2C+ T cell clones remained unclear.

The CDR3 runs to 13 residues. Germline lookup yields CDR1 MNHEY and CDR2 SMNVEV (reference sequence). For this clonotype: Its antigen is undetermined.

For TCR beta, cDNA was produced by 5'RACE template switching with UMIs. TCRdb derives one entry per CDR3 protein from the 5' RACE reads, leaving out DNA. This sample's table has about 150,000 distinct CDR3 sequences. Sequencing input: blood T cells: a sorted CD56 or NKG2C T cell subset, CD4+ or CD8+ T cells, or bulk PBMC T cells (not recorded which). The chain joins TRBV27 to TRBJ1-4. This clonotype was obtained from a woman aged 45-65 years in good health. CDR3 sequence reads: CASSFATNEKLFF. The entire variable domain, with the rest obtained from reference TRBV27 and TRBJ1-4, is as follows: EAQVTQNPRYLITVTGKKLTVTCSQNMNHEYMSWYRQDPGLGLRQIYYSMNVEVTDKGDVPEGYKVSRKEKRNFPLILESPSPNQTSLYFCASSFATNEKLFFGSGTQLSVL.